This TCR beta chain is drawn from a study of shared clonotypes between healthy human individuals. General study results and limits: Researchers sampled only blood; tissue repertoires likely differ.

Turning to this clone: The target antigen is unknown.

V was trimmed by 4 bases and J by 0 bases, leaving 10 bases between them. Looked up from germline, CDR1 is SGDLS and CDR2 is YYNGEE. The CDR3 covers 15 residues. Clones were sequenced by immunoSEQ multiplex PCR, and TCRdb holds only the in-frame ones, with some missing. The profile shows roughly 2.6 million clones, approximately 94% of them singletons. The sequencing input was naive CD4+ T cells sorted from blood. The subset is: CD45RA+ positively selected. The chain couples TRBV9 to TRBJ2-2, with no clear D. The receptor comes from a man between 18 and 35 years old in good health. This CDR3 reads CASSTRTANTGELFF. Written as DNA, the CDR3 is TGTGCCAGCAGCACCCGGACGGCGAACACCGGGGAGCTGTTTTTT.